This is a list of T cell receptor beta chains from one sample in a study of blood T cell repertoires in COVID-19. Assay used: immunoSEQ multiplex PCR; TCRdb lists only in-frame clones, some missing. The sample has roughly 220,000 clones; approximately 78% are singletons. The sample consisted of peripheral blood. The source is a woman of 80 years or more with COVID-19, enrolled during active disease. Both conserved end residues are trimmed from each CDR3. D genes are given only for firm matches.

v_gene,j_gene,d_gene,CDR3aa
TRBV27,TRBJ2-1,TRBD2,ASSSSLAGGSYNEQF
TRBV6-4,TRBJ1-2,NA,ASSTSKGLTGYT
TRBV6-5,TRBJ1-1,TRBD1,ASSYSPTGDTEAF
TRBV28,TRBJ2-7,TRBD1,ASSSRQGAYYEQY
TRBV7-8,TRBJ1-4,TRBD1,ASSSDRGMKLF
TRBV19,TRBJ1-5,TRBD1,ASRETGNQPQH
TRBV11-3,TRBJ2-2,TRBD2,ASSQSLDTSGRPYTGELF
TRBV2,TRBJ2-7,NA,ASRRRTEQY
TRBV29-1,TRBJ1-1,NA,SVHGIAYNTEAF
TRBV30,TRBJ2-5,NA,AWSTTAQETQY
TRBV5-4,TRBJ1-3,NA,ASSSDRASGNTIY
TRBV30,TRBJ2-1,TRBD2,AWAYGLDSYNEQF
TRBV5-1,TRBJ2-2,NA,ASSLPDSYTGELF
TRBV28,TRBJ2-3,NA,ASRPTSPEGASQY
TRBV27,TRBJ1-5,TRBD1,ASRGTGGGFNQPQH
TRBV7-6,TRBJ2-1,TRBD2,ASSLREEQF
TRBV7-9,TRBJ2-2,NA,AVAEVQRLF
TRBV4-1,TRBJ1-6,NA,ASSQDREQGSYNSPLH
TRBV5-1,TRBJ1-1,NA,ASSLVLNTEAF
TRBV18,TRBJ2-3,TRBD2,ASSPQGLAGGPRADTQY
TRBV5-1,TRBJ1-6,NA,ASSLTEYNSPLH
TRBV19,TRBJ2-1,NA,ASSSDKLSYNEQF
TRBV2,TRBJ1-1,NA,ASSAPTDKNTEAF
TRBV19,TRBJ1-4,TRBD1,ASRETGGGEKLF
TRBV19,TRBJ2-7,TRBD2,ASRGLADYEQY
TRBV12-2,TRBJ1-5,NA,ASRFTGGNQPQH
TRBV18,TRBJ1-5,NA,ASSPAGDQPQH
TRBV7-6,TRBJ2-7,NA,ASSPPGQWWEQY
TRBV7-2,TRBJ2-2,TRBD2,ASSLRWGGDTGELF
TRBV15,TRBJ1-5,TRBD1,ATSRGNRDREPYSNQPQH
TRBV5-1,TRBJ1-1,NA,ASSFGQMNTEAF